This TCR beta chain was recovered during a study of blood T cell repertoires in COVID-19. The protocol was immunoSEQ multiplex PCR, while the TCRdb copy is restricted to in-frame clones and leaves out a portion. The table records 40,000 to 65,000 clones, roughly 85% of them present only once. The CDR3 is 15 residues long. Germline CDR1 reads SGHRS; CDR2 reads YFSETQ. Germline trimming cut 4 bases from V and 7 bases from J; bases unmatched to any gene: 10. The sequenced material came from peripheral blood. The sequence was collected from a man older than 75 with acute or convalescent COVID-19. V and J are TRBV5-1 and TRBJ2-1; 8 nucleotides line up with TRBD2. The CDR3 sequence is CASSVGGAELNEQFF. In nucleotides, the CDR3 is TGCGCCAGCAGCGTCGGGGGGGCCGAACTGAATGAGCAGTTCTTC.